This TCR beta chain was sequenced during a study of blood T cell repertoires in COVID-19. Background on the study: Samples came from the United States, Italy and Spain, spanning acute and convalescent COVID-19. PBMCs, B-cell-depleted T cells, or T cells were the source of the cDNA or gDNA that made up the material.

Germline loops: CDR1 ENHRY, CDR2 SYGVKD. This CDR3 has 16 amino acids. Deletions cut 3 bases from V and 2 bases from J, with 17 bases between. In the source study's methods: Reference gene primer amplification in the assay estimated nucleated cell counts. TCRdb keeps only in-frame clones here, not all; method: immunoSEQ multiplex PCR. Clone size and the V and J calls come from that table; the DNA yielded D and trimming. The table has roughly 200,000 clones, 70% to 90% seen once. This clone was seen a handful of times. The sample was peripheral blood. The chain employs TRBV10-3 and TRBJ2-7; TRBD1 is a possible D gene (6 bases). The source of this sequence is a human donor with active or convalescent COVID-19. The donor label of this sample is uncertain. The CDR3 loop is CAISEIPGHQTYEQYF. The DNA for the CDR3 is TGTGCCATCAGTGAAATACCGGGACATCAAACCTACGAGCAGTACTTC.